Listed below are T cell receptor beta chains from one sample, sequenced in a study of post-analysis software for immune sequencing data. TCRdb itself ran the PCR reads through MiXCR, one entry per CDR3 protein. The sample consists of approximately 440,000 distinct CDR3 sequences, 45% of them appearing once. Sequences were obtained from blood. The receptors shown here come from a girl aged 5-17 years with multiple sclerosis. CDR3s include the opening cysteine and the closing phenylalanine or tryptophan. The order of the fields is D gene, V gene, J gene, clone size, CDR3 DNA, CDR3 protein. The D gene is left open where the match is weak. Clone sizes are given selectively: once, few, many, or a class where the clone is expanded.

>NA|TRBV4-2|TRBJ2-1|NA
TGTGCCAGCAGCCAAGTGGGTCTTAATGAGCAGTTCTTC
CASSQVGLNEQFF
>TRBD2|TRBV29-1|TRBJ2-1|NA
TGCAGCGCTTATAGCGGGAACGGTGAGCAGTTCTTC
CSAYSGNGEQFF
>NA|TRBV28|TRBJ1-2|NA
TGTGCCAGCAGTTTTCGTACAGGGCTTGGCTACACCTTC
CASSFRTGLGYTF
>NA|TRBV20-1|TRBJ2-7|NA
TGCAGTGCCAAACAGGGAAACGAGCAGGACTTC
CSAKQGNEQDF
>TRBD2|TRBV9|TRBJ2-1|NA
TGTGCCAGTGGGGTGACTAGCGGCTCCTACAATGAGCAGTTCTTC
CASGVTSGSYNEQFF
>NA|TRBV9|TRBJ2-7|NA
TGTGCCAGCAGCGTAGCCCTTATGGACGAGCAGTACTTC
CASSVALMDEQYF
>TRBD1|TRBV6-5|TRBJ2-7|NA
TGTGCCGACAGTTCGGCCGGGACAGGGGTCGAGCAGTACTTC
CADSSAGTGVEQYF
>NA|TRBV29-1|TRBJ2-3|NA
TGCAGCTCCACTGGGGAAAGCACAGATACGCAGTATTTT
CSSTGESTDTQYF
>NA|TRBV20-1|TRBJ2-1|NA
TGCAGTGCAAGATGGACAGCTCCCTCCGCTTACAATGAGCAGTTCTTC
CSARWTAPSAYNEQFF
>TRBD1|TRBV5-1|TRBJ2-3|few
TGCGCCAGCAGCTTGGGGGACAGACCGACTAGCACAGATACGCAGTATTTT
CASSLGDRPTSTDTQYF
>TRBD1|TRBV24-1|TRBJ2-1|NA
TGTGCCACCAGTGAGGGACAGGGGTTCCATGAGCAGTTCTTC
CATSEGQGFHEQFF
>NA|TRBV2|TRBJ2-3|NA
TGTGCCAGCAATGATCTCGGAGGCAGGGTCACAGATACGCAGTATTTT
CASNDLGGRVTDTQYF
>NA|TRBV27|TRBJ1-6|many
TGTGCCAGCAGTTTGCAAGGGAGTATGTCACCCCTCCACTTT
CASSLQGSMSPLHF
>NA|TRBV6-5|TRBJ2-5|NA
TGTGCCAGCAGTTACTCGAACGGGTACCAAGAGACCCAGTACTTC
CASSYSNGYQETQYF
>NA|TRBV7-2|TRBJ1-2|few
TGTGCCAGCAGCTTAGCCGACGGGTACTATGGCTACACCTTC
CASSLADGYYGYTF
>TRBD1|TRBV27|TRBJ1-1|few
TGTGCCAGCAGTAGAACAGGGGGCCTCACTGAAGCTTTCTTT
CASSRTGGLTEAFF